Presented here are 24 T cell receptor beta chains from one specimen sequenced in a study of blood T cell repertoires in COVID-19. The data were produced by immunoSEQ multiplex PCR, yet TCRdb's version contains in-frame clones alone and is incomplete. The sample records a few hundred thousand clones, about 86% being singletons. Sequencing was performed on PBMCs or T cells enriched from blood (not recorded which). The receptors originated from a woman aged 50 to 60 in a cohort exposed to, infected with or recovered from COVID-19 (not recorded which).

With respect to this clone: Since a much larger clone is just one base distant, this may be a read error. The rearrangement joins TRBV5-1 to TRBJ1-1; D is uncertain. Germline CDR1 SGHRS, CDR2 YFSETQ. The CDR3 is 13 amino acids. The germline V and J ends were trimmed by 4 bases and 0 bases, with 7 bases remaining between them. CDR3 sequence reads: CASSQAMNTEAFF. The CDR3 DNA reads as TGCGCCAGCAGCCAAGCTATGAACACTGAAGCTTTCTTT.

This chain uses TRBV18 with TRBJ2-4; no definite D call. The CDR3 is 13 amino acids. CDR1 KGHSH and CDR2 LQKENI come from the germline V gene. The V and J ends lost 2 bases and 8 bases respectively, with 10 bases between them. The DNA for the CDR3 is TGTGCCAGCTCACCAACGTCAGGTGACATTCAGTACTTC. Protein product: CASSPTSGDIQYF. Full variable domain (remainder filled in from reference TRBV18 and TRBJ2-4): NAGVMQNPRHLVRRRGQEARLRCSPMKGHSHVYWYRQLPEEGLKFMVYLQKENIIDESGMPKERFSAEFPKEGPSILRIQQVVRGDSAAYFCASSPTSGDIQYFGAGTRLSVL.

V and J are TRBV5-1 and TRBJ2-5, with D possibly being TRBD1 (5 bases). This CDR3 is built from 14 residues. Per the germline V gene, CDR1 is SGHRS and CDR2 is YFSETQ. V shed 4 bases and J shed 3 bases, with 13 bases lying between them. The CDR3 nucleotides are TGCGCCAGCAGCGAAACGGCAGGGAAAGAGACCCAGTACTTC. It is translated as CASSETAGKETQYF. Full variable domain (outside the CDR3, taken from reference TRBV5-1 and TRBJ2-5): KAGVTQTPRYLIKTRGQQVTLSCSPISGHRSVSWYQQTPGQGLQFLFEYFSETQRNKGNFPGRFSGRQFSNSRSEMNVSTLELGDSALYLCASSETAGKETQYFGPGTRLLVL.

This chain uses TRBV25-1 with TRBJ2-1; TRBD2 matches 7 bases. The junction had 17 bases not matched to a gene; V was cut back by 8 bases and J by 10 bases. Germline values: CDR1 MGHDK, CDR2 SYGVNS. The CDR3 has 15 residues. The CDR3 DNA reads TGTGCCAGCGGTAGCTTGGGGGGGGAGCGCAGGGAGCAGTTCTTC. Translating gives CASGSLGGERREQFF.

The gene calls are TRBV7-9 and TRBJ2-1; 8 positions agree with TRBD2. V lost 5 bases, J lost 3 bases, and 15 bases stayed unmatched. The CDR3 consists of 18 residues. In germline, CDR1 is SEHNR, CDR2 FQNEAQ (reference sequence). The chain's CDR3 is CASSPEGGGTPGYNEQFF. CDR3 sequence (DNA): TGTGCCAGCAGCCCAGAGGGCGGGGGGACGCCTGGCTACAATGAGCAGTTCTTC.

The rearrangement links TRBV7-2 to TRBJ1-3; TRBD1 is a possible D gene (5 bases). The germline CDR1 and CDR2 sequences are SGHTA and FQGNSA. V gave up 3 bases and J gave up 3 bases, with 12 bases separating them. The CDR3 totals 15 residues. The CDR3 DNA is TGTGCCAGCAGCTTGTTCGGGGGGAGTGGAAACACCATATATTTT. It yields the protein CASSLFGGSGNTIYF.

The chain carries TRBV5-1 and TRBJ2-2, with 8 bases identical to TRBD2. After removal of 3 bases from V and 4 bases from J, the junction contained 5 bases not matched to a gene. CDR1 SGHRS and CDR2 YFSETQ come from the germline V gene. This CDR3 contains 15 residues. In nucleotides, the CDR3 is TGCGCCAGCAGCTCGGGGGGGCAGGGCACCGGGGAGCTGTTTTTT. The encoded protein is CASSSGGQGTGELFF.

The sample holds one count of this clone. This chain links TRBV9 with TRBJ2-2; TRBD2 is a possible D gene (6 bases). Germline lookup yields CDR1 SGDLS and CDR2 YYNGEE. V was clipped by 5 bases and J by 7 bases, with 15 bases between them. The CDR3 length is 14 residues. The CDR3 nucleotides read TGTGCCAGCAGTCAGCTAATCGGGGGCGGGGAGCTGTTTTTT. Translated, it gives CASSQLIGGGELFF.

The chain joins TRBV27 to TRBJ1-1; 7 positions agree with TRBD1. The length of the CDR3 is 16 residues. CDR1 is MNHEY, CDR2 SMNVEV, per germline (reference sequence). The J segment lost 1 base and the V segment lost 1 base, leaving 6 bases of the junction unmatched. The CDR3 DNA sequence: TGTGCCAGCAGTTTATTCCTCCCAGGGGGGAACACTGAAGCTTTCTTT. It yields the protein CASSLFLPGGNTEAFF.

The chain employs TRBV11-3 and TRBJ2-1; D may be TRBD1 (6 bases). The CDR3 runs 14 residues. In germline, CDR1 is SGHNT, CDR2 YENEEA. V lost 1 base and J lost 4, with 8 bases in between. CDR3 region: CASSLGTVYNEQFF. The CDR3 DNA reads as TGTGCCAGCAGCTTAGGGACAGTTTACAATGAGCAGTTCTTC.

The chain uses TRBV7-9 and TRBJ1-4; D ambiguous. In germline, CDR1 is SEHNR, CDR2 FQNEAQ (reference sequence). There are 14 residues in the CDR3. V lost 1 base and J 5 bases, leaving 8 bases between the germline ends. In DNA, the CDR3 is TGTGCCAGCAGCTTAGGGCAGAGGAATGAAAAACTGTTTTTT. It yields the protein CASSLGQRNEKLFF.

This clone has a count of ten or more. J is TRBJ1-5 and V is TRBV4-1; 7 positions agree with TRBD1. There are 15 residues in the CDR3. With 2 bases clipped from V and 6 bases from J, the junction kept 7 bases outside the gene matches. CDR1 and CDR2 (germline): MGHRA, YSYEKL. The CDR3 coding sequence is TGCGCCAGCAGCCAAACACGACAGGGCGCTCAGCCCCAGCATTTT. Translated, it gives CASSQTRQGAQPQHF.

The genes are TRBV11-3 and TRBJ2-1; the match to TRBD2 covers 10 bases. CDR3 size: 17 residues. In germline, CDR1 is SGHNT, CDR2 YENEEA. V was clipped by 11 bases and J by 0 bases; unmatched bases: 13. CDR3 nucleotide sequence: TGTGCCTCCGGTAGCGGGGGGTCCCTCGCCTCCTACAATGAGCAGTTCTTC. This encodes CASGSGGSLASYNEQFF.

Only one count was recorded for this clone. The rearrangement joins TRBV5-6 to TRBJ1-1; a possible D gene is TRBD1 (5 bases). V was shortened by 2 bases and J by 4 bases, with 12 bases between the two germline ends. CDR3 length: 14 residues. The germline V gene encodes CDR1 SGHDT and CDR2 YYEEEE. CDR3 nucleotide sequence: TGTGCCAGCAGCTTTCCGCAGGGCGGCACTGAAGCTTTCTTT. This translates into CASSFPQGGTEAFF.

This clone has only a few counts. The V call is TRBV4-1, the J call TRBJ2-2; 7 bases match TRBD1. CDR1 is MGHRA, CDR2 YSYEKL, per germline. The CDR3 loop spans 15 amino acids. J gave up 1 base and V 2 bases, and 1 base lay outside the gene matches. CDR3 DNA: TGCGCCAGCAGCCAAAGACAGGGGAACACCGGGGAGCTGTTTTTT. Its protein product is CASSQRQGNTGELFF.

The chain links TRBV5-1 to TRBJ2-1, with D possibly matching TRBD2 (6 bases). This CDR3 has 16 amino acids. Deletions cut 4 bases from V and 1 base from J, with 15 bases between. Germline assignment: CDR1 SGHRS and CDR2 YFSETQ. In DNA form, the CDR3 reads TGCGCCAGCAGCCTTTCGACTAGTCGATCCTACAATGAGCAGTTCTTC. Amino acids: CASSLSTSRSYNEQFF.

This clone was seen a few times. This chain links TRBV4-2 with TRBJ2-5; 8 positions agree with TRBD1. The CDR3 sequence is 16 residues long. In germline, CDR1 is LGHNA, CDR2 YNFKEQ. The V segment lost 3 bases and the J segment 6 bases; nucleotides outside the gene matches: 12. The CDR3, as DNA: TGTGCCAGCAGCCAGCGGACGGCAGGGGGCGCGCAGACCCAGTACTTC. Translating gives CASSQRTAGGAQTQYF.

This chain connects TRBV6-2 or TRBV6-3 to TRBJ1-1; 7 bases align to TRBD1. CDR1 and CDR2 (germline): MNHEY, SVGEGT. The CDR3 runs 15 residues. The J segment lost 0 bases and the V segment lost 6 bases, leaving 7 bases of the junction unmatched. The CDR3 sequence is CASSSMTGLNTEAFF. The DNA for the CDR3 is TGTGCCAGCAGCTCCATGACAGGGCTGAACACTGAAGCTTTCTTT.

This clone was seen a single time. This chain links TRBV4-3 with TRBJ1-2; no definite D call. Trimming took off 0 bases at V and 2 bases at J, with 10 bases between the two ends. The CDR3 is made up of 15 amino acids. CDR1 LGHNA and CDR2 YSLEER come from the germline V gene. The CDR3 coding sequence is TGCGCCAGCAGCCAAGATCCAGGAAGAAACTATGGCTACACCTTC. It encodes CASSQDPGRNYGYTF.

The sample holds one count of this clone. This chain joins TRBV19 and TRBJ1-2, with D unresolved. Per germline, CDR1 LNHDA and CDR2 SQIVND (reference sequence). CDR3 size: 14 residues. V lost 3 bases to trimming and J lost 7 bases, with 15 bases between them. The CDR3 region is CASSIRPGAGGYTF. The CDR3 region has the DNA TGTGCCAGTAGTATCAGACCGGGAGCCGGTGGCTACACCTTC.

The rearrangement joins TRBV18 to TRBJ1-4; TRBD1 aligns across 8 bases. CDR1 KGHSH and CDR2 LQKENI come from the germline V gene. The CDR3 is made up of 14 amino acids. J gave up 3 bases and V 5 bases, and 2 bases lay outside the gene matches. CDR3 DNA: TGTGCCAGCTCAGCAGGGGGCTCTAATGAAAAACTGTTTTTT. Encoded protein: CASSAGGSNEKLFF.

The CDR3 spells CASIELGGGTDTQYF. CDR3 sequence (DNA): TGTGCCAGCATTGAGCTTGGCGGGGGCACAGATACGCAGTATTTT. This chain joins TRBV2 and TRBJ2-3; possible D gene TRBD2, 6 bases. The germline V gene has CDR1 SNHLY and CDR2 FYNNEI. V was shortened by 7 bases and J by 1 base, with 15 bases between the two germline ends. The CDR3 length is 15 residues.

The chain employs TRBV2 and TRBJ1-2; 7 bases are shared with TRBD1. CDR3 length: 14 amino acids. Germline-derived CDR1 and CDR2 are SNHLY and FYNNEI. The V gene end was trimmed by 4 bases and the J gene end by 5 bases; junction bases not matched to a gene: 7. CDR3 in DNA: TGTGCCAGCAGTGGCGGGACAGAGCCTTATGGCTACACCTTC. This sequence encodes CASSGGTEPYGYTF. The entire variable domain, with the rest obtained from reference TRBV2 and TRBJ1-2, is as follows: EPEVTQTPSHQVTQMGQEVILRCVPISNHLYFYWYRQILGQKVEFLVSFYNNEISEKSEIFDDQFSVERPDGSNFTLKIRSTKLEDSAMYFCASSGGTEPYGYTFGSGTRLTVV.

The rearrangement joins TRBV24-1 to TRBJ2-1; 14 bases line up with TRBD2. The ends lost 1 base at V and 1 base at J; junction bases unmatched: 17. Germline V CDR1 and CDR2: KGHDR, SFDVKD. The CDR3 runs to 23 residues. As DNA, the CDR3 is TGTGCCACCAGTGATTTCCGCGGGCGGGATGGACTAGCGGGGGGCCCTTCCTACAATGAGCAGTTCTTC. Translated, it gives CATSDFRGRDGLAGGPSYNEQFF.